The text below deals with one T cell receptor (beta chain). Its target antigen remains unknown. No per-base quality is available; no much larger clone lies one base away. V lost 2 bases and J lost 2 bases; the stretch between them is 18 bases long. CDR3 length: 17 amino acids, cysteine to phenylalanine. The DNA shown is the 51-base CDR3, in frame from base 1. CDR1 and CDR2 are read off the germline V gene as ENHRY and SYGVKD. Library prep was done by the immunoSEQ multiplex PCR assay. For the multiplex PCR, a mixture combining 60 forward primers for TCR Vbeta segments and 13 reverse primers for TCR Jbeta segments was used. The CDR3 region of rearranged TCR beta genes was amplified from genomic DNA by a multiplex PCR assay. Amplified TCR beta libraries were sequenced as 87-base-pair reads on the Illumina HiSeq System. As for how the authors treated the data: A later analysis tallied 75 million to 95 million unique TCR beta chains across the 700 or so repertoires, and roughly 11 million of those chains were shared by two or more donors. Raw reads were error-corrected and collapsed into unique sequences by a nearest-neighbor algorithm in which closely related sequences were merged to remove PCR and sequencing errors. CDR3 sequences were aligned to IMGT reference sequences to assign V, D and J gene segments. For a sequence to be retained, at least a six-nucleotide match to both a V gene segment and a J gene segment was required. A rearrangement was called productive if the CDR3 had no stop codons and remained in frame with V and J, and every other rearrangement was called non-productive. Following IMGT convention, CDR3 was defined as the stretch from the second conserved V-encoded cysteine up to the conserved J-encoded phenylalanine. In an earlier analysis of 500 to 650 of the donors, sequences lacking an unambiguous match to a single V gene segment were excluded. An earlier analysis of some 610 of the donors called V segments functional above 56.7% productive rearrangements and segregating when the between-donor standard deviation exceeded 5%. A statistical classification framework was built for diagnosing cytomegalovirus status from the catalog of TCR beta chain sequences. A later analysis assigned V and J genes by comparing TCR nucleotide sequences with IMGT/GENE-DB human TR gene sequences. A later analysis assigned CDR3 sequences and most-parsimonious VDJ recombination scenarios with the TCRdist pipeline. In a later analysis, every TCR beta chain was defined by the combination of its CDR3 amino acid sequence and its V-gene family, and reads without a unique V-gene family were dropped. In a later analysis, 550 to 650 highly shared, low-generation-probability nucleotide sequences were removed to address suspected cross-contamination and a sequencing artifact. A later analysis calculated a clonal expansion index for each public chain from normalized within-repertoire ranks of inferred template counts. A later analysis computed generation probabilities with a VDJ recombination model fitted to out-of-frame rearrangements, and checked the results against IGoR. In a later analysis, TCR-TCR, TCR-HLA and TCR-CMV co-occurrence was scored with hypergeometric tests, and a repertoire-size bias correction was applied to TCR pairs. False discovery rates were estimated in a later analysis by permuting HLA or CMV assignments 20 times. In a later analysis, co-occurring TCRs were grouped using DBSCAN, with TCRdist sequence similarity added in when clustering inside HLA-allele-positive subsets. For co-occurrence clustering, repertoires with fewer than 30,000 or more than 120,000 public chains were excluded, along with 5 or 6 repertoires with anomalous nucleotide sharing. Here the immuneACCESS table is served through TCRdb, limited to in-frame sequences with V and J called. Missing clones are a known gap in these copies; in checked studies unresolved V genes cover under half, and the rest lacks a known reason. V and J calls and clone size follow that table, whereas D and trimming were derived from the DNA. Here the sample has around 210,000 clones; roughly 73% occur a single time. Together, the top ten hold 0.47% of the sample.

These data originate in a study of cytomegalovirus exposure and HLA in healthy donors listed by TCRdb under 2017. Regarding the complete study: According to an earlier analysis of 450 to 650 of the donors, about 179 million T cells yielded approximately 120 million unique TCR beta sequences and 276 Gb of sequence data. Both class I and class II loci were covered by HLA typing, at four-digit resolution. Roughly 300 gigabases of sequencing data and tens of millions of unique TCR sequences were included in an early release covering several hundred HLA-typed donors. The aim of the study was to test whether cataloging public T cell receptors could identify signatures of past pathogen exposure. In a later analysis, previously published TCR beta repertoires from several hundred donors were re-analyzed and high-resolution HLA genotyping was added so that TCR occurrence patterns could be studied. Typing coverage differed by locus: A, B, C, DRB1 and DQB1 were typed in roughly 620-640 donors, DQA1 in 522, DPA1 in some 610, and DPB1 in approximately 450. Donor age, sex, ethnicity and CMV serostatus were compiled together with the repertoire data. To decide whether each TCR beta V gene segment behaved as functional or pseudogenic, an earlier analysis of some 600 of the donors relied on high-throughput TCR beta sequencing. The study profiled the T cell repertoires of around 700 subjects by immunosequencing and related them to cytomegalovirus serostatus. About five DR-DQ haplotypes were treated as single units for association and clustering because of strong linkage in the cohort. All discovery cohort repertoires had been generated using a single sequencing platform. On average, 235,054 unique TCR beta nucleotide sequences were sequenced per donor among several hundred genotyped donors of the cohort, with roughly 18% of those sequences being non-productive. Rather than drawing on any new phenotypic data, the later analysis identified candidate immune exposures from TCR beta sequences and the way those sequences occurred across donors. High-throughput TCR immunosequencing, statistical association of individual TCRs with disease status, and machine learning were combined to predict cytomegalovirus infection status. Of the roughly 430 genotyped donors, approximately 83% fell in the genetic ancestry cluster associated with self-reported Caucasian donors. A separate validation cohort of over a hundred different subjects was used in addition to the roughly 620-subject first cohort. Genome-wide SNP genotypes for about 60% of the roughly 700 donors were used in a later genetic analysis, which treated that subset as a discovery cohort. Broad study findings and their caveats: A later analysis found that HLA-associated TCR beta chains were more clonally expanded and had lower generation probabilities than equally common non-associated chains. Some IMGT-functional V segments, including TRBV6-2 and TRBV6-3, could not be told apart with the 87-base-pair reads, so those segments were excluded. It was suggested by the authors that the approach could potentially be generalized to other disease states and immunological phenotypes. A total of 150 or so TCR beta chains were listed by the study as associated with cytomegalovirus. For the cohort, immune exposure information was limited to CMV serostatus. Roughly uniform sequencing depth across donors was assumed in presence/absence analyses, although this assumption may not hold. A later analysis reported that several top co-occurrence clusters appeared linked to parvovirus B19, influenza, CMV and Epstein-Barr virus. Because HLA typing was missing for some donors at each locus, association tests included only the typed subset. Linkage disequilibrium might explain the correlated functional status among segregating V segments, but an unknown experimental factor could not be ruled out. The classifier was reported to diagnose cytomegalovirus status with high specificity and sensitivity in both the original and validation cohorts. In a later analysis, most CMV-associated TCR beta chains were found to appear HLA-restricted, with HLA associations seemingly driven largely by CMV exposure. Because counts were too low, some 16 rarely observed V segments, including chromosome 9 orphons, were excluded from the earlier analysis of about 500 of the donors. Only TCR beta chains were sequenced in this cohort, and the absence of alpha or paired-chain data limited detectable features. V-gene and J-gene trimming of TCR beta chains was associated with a missense DCLRE1C variant in a later genetic analysis, and the association was replicated in an independent cohort. The sequencing pipeline was judged likely to have produced a cluster of highly shared sequence variants as a technical artifact. A later analysis found that TCR association rates varied across HLA loci, with DRB1 alleles showing the most associated TCRs and HLA-C alleles the fewest. A further reported finding was that TCR beta sequences accurately predicted the HLA-A and HLA-B alleles for most subjects in the first cohort. A few of the identified cytomegalovirus-associated TCR beta chains were confirmed in vitro to be specific for cytomegalovirus antigens. In an earlier analysis of 450 to 750 of the donors, most TCR beta V segments appeared in productive rearrangements about 90% or about 30% of the time, broadly matching IMGT annotations. In a later genetic analysis, fewer N-insertions in productive TCRs were reported among donors in an Asian-associated ancestry cluster than the roughly 700-donor mean. Most TCR sequences were seen in very few donors, while some public TCRs were found in many individuals. A later analysis associated 15,000 or so TCR beta sequences with specific HLA alleles at a false discovery rate of 0.05. Assigning TCR associations to individual alleles was difficult when HLA alleles, especially DR and DQ, strongly co-occurred.

The cohort was made up of 500 to 850 healthy bone marrow donors. Cohort members were all nominally healthy when sampled, although unrecorded immune exposures were likely present. The donor was CMV seronegative and belonged to the group of 352 seronegative cohort members. A peripheral blood sample was collected from each donor, and TCR beta sequencing was performed on peripheral blood mononuclear cells. Genomic DNA was extracted from the blood cell samples with the Qiagen DNeasy Blood Extraction Kit. The V and J segments used are TRBV10-3 and TRBJ1-1; the best D guess is TRBD1, with 6 bases matching. The clonotype was recovered from a boy younger than 18 in good health and CMV-seronegative. The sample was PBMCs. The DNA reads as follows: TGTGCCATCAGTGAGACTGGAAACCGACAGGACAACACTGAAGCTTTCTTT. The resulting protein is CAISETGNRQDNTEAFF.